These 27 T cell receptor beta chains share one sample of origin, sequenced in a study of post-analysis software for immune sequencing data. Sequencing libraries made from TCR beta cDNA carried unique molecular identifiers. TCRdb passed the PCR reads through MiXCR, listing each CDR3 protein once. This sample has about 160,000 distinct CDR3 sequences, with about 34% found just once. The sequenced sample was blood, obtained after autologous hematopoietic stem cell transplantation. These receptors all come from a girl between 10 and 17 years old with multiple sclerosis.

This clonotype appeared a few times. V and J are TRBV12-3 or TRBV12-4 and TRBJ2-5; D is undetermined. CDR3 length equals 17 residues. V was pared by 2 bases and J by 5 bases, with 21 bases between. The CDR3 DNA sequence: TGTGCCAGCAGTTTACAGGCTGGCGGTATCTTGGGGGAGACCCAGTACTTC. This gives the protein CASSLQAGGILGETQYF.

This clonotype has only one observation. The chain joins TRBV7-9 to TRBJ2-3, with 7 bases matching TRBD2. Trimming at V came to 4 bases and at J to 4 bases, leaving 8 bases not matched to a gene. The CDR3 consists of 15 residues. Germline V lookup: CDR1 SEHNR, CDR2 FQNEAQ (reference sequence). The CDR3 nucleotides read TGTGCCAGCAGCTCGGATCCGGGACTATCAGATACGCAGTATTTT. Translated: CASSSDPGLSDTQYF.

This clonotype occurred a few times. The J gene is TRBJ1-5, the V gene TRBV27; D remains unclear. The CDR3 is made up of 14 amino acids. Germline CDR1 MNHEY, CDR2 SMNVEV (reference sequence). V was shortened by 2 bases and J by 2 bases, with 7 bases between the two germline ends. The CDR3 loop is CASSLGLGNQPQHF. The CDR3 DNA reads TGTGCCAGCAGTTTAGGGTTGGGCAATCAGCCCCAGCATTTT.

This clonotype was counted only a few times. V and J are TRBV7-2 and TRBJ2-4; a possible D gene is TRBD1 (7 bases). V lost 3 bases and J 13 bases, leaving 22 bases between the germline ends. From germline, CDR1 is SGHTA and CDR2 FQGNSA. The CDR3 is 15 residues long. CDR3 residues: CASSLEGSTGSEQYF. The CDR3 nucleotides are TGTGCCAGCAGCTTGGAGGGGTCGACAGGGAGTGAGCAGTACTTC. Using reference TRBV7-2 and TRBJ2-4 for the parts outside the CDR3, the full variable domain is GAGVSQSPSNKVTEKGKDVELRCDPISGHTALYWYRQSLGQGLEFLIYFQGNSAPDKSGLPSDRFSAERTGGSVSTLTIQRTQQEDSAVYLCASSLEGSTGSEQYFGAGTRLSVL.

This clonotype was counted only a few times. This rearrangement joins TRBV29-1 to TRBJ1-1; no reliable D call. The CDR3 runs 13 residues. From germline, CDR1 is SQVTM and CDR2 ANQGSEA. V lost 6 bases to trimming and J lost 3 bases, with 14 bases between them. The CDR3 nucleotides are TGCAGCGTACAAACTGGGAGGGACACTGAAGCTTTCTTT. Its translation: CSVQTGRDTEAFF.

This clonotype was seen only a few times. The J gene is TRBJ1-5, the V gene TRBV29-1; TRBD1 matches 7 bases. V lost 6 bases and J lost 9; bases outside the gene matches: 8. CDR1 is SQVTM and CDR2 is ANQGSEA in the germline V gene. The CDR3 has 12 amino acids. The CDR3 DNA reads as TGCAGCGTCGGGACAGCCAACTCGCCCCAGCATTTT. Translated: CSVGTANSPQHF.

The V and J genes are TRBV15 and TRBJ2-3; D may be TRBD1 (5 bases). The CDR3 has 16 residues. The ends were cut back, 0 bases at V and 5 bases at J, with 15 bases in the middle. Germline V gene sequence: CDR1 LNHNV, CDR2 YYDKDF (reference sequence). This CDR3 is CATSREQAGSIDTQYF. The CDR3 nucleotides are TGTGCCACCAGCAGAGAGCAGGCAGGGTCGATAGATACGCAGTATTTT.

This clonotype came up a few times. The V and J genes are TRBV28 and TRBJ2-3, with a weak D call TRBD2 (6 bases). Germline V lookup: CDR1 MDHEN, CDR2 SYDVKM. The CDR3 extends over 15 amino acids. V was cut by 3 bases and J by 5 bases, with 15 bases left in between. DNA of the CDR3: TGTGCCAGCAGTTTCGCCGGGAGTTGGCAAGATACGCAGTATTTT. Residues: CASSFAGSWQDTQYF.

This clonotype came up many times. The germline gene is not matched at one end of the junction; a read error may be the cause. The chain links TRBV7-7 to TRBJ2-7; 12 bases fit TRBD2. The CDR3 contains 15 residues. From germline, CDR1 is SSHAT and CDR2 FNYEAQ (reference sequence). DNA for the CDR3: TGTGCTAGCAGCTCCGGACTAGCGGGATTGGGCGAGCAGTACTTC. This translates into CASSSGLAGLGEQYF.

The chain has TRBV13 and TRBJ2-1, with 14 bases fitting TRBD2. Germline V gene sequence: CDR1 PRHDT, CDR2 FYEKMQ (reference sequence). CDR3 length equals 15 residues. Unmatched junction bases numbered 4, after V lost 3 bases and J lost 9 bases. CDR3: CASSLTSGGAGEQFF. The CDR3 nucleotides are TGTGCCAGCAGCTTGACTAGCGGGGGGGCAGGTGAGCAGTTCTTC.

The chain uses TRBV7-9 and TRBJ2-5, with 7 bases identical to TRBD1. From germline, CDR1 is SEHNR and CDR2 FQNEAQ (reference sequence). The CDR3 contains 16 residues. The V and J ends lost 4 bases and 7 bases, in that order; junction bases with no gene match: 15. The CDR3 here is CASSSRPGQVVSTQYF. For the CDR3, the DNA is TGTGCCAGCAGCTCACGCCCAGGACAGGTCGTTTCGACCCAGTACTTC.

This rearrangement joins TRBV27 to TRBJ2-5, with 7 bases matching TRBD1. CDR1 and CDR2 (germline): MNHEY, SMNVEV (reference sequence). V lost 4 bases to trimming and J lost 3 bases; unmatched junction nucleotides: 8. The CDR3 is made up of 15 amino acids. This CDR3 reads CASSSLTDREETQYF. DNA of the CDR3: TGTGCCAGCAGTTCCCTTACCGACAGGGAAGAGACCCAGTACTTC.

The rearrangement uses TRBV12-3 or TRBV12-4 and TRBJ2-1, with D uncertain. Trimming pared 2 bases from V and 15 bases from J, leaving 17 bases between. CDR3 length: 13 residues. In DNA, the CDR3 is TGTGCCAGCAGTTTAAGCCTAACGGCGGCCCCGTTCTTC. Translating gives CASSLSLTAAPFF.

This clonotype appeared a few times. The rearrangement links TRBV12-3 or TRBV12-4 to TRBJ2-1; 7 bases fit TRBD2. The CDR3 runs to 14 residues. The junction had 8 bases not matched to a gene; V was cut back by 6 bases and J by 6 bases. The CDR3 DNA reads as TGTGCCAGCAGCCTCGGAGCGGGGCCCAATGAGCAGTTCTTC. Protein: CASSLGAGPNEQFF.

Points on this clonotype: Since no conserved phenylalanine or tryptophan closes the CDR3, a read error is the likely cause. The V call is TRBV20-1, the J call TRBJ2-1; the D gene is possibly TRBD2 (6 bases). CDR1 is DFQATT and CDR2 is SNEGSKA in the germline V gene (reference sequence). V gave up 3 bases and J gave up 0 bases, with 9 bases separating them. The CDR3 consists of 14 residues. The CDR3 nucleotides read TGCAGTGCTAGGACCGGGAGCTCCTACAATGAGCAGTTCGTC. Protein product: CSARTGSSYNEQFV.

This clonotype was seen more than once but under ten times. The CDR3 DNA sequence: TGTGCCAGCAGCCCCGGACAGCCAAAAGAGACCCAGTACTTC. Translation: CASSPGQPKETQYF. The rearrangement uses TRBV7-3 and TRBJ2-5, with a tentative D call TRBD1 (6 bases). V shed 5 bases and J shed 3 bases, with 13 bases lying between them. CDR3 size: 14 residues. The germline V gene encodes CDR1 SGHTA and CDR2 FQGTGA.

This clonotype was detected only a few times. The chain combines TRBV5-5 with TRBJ1-6; 7 bases map to TRBD1. V trimming: 1 base; J trimming: 10 bases; junction bases outside the gene matches: 8. CDR1 is SGHKS, CDR2 YYEKEE, per germline (reference sequence). CDR3 length: 15 residues. The CDR3 bases are TGTGCCAGCAGCTTGAACAGGGGAAAAGGCTCACCCCTCCACTTT. This encodes CASSLNRGKGSPLHF. The full variable domain, its missing parts supplied by reference TRBV5-5 and TRBJ1-6, is DAGVTQSPTHLIKTRGQQVTLRCSPISGHKSVSWYQQVLGQGPQFIFQYYEKEERGRGNFPDRFSARQFPNYSSELNVNALLLGDSALYLCASSLNRGKGSPLHFGNGTRLTVT.

This clonotype was recorded a few times. The junction differs from germline at one of its ends, possibly a read error. The CDR3 reads CASSLGPATYEQYF. In DNA form, the CDR3 reads TGTGCCAGCAGCCTAGGGCCTGCCACCTACGAGCAGTACTTC. The chain couples TRBV13 to TRBJ2-7, with no clear D. The CDR3 loop spans 14 amino acids. Germline V gene data show CDR1 as PRHDT and CDR2 as FYEKMQ (reference sequence).

This clonotype occurred many times. The V gene is TRBV29-1, the J gene TRBJ1-2; D is ambiguous. The V and J ends lost 4 bases and 1 base respectively, with 10 bases between them. The germline gives CDR1 SQVTM, CDR2 ANQGSEA. There are 13 residues in the CDR3. The CDR3 region is CSVAEGDNYGYTF. The CDR3 region has the DNA TGCAGCGTTGCGGAGGGTGATAACTATGGCTACACCTTC.

V and J are TRBV10-3 and TRBJ2-3; D gene unclear. The germline CDR1 and CDR2 sequences are ENHRY and SYGVKD. Trimming cost V 2 bases and J 0 bases, with 3 bases left between them. The CDR3 consists of 13 residues. The CDR3 loop reads CAISEGSTDTQYF. CDR3 DNA sequence: TGTGCCATCAGTGAGGGGAGCACAGATACGCAGTATTTT.

This chain uses TRBV30 with TRBJ1-1, with D maybe TRBD1 (6 bases). Trimming left V 2 bases short and J 3 bases short, with 19 bases between. Germline assignment: CDR1 GTSNPN and CDR2 SVGIG (reference sequence). The CDR3 has 16 residues. The CDR3 sequence: CAWSPIGTRGDTEAFF. The CDR3 DNA follows: TGTGCCTGGAGTCCTATAGGGACACGAGGGGACACTGAAGCTTTCTTT.

There are a few counts of this clonotype. The rearrangement joins TRBV3-1 to TRBJ2-7; D remains ambiguous. V shed 2 bases and J shed 6 bases, with 5 bases lying between them. CDR1 LGHDT and CDR2 YNNKEL come from the germline V gene (reference sequence). This CDR3 is 11 amino acids long. CDR3: CASSQKGEQYF. CDR3 nucleotide sequence: TGTGCCAGCAGCCAAAAGGGCGAGCAGTACTTC.

With regard to this clonotype: This may come from a read error, since a much larger clone is one base off. The rearrangement joins TRBV11-2 to TRBJ2-3, with D perhaps matching TRBD2 (5 bases). The CDR3 sequence is 14 residues long. Germline V gives CDR1 SGHAT, CDR2 FQNNGV. Here the CDR3 DNA reads TGTGCCAGCAGCTTAGTCGGAGGCACAGCTACGCAGTATTTT. Encoded protein: CASSLVGGTATQYF.

In its sample, this clonotype was seen many times. The genes are TRBV6-5 and TRBJ2-1; 12 nucleotides agree with TRBD2. The CDR3 length is 12 residues. Germline values: CDR1 MNHEY, CDR2 SVGAGI. The trim removed 9 bases at V and 10 bases at J, leaving 4 bases unmatched. CDR3 bases: TGTGCCAGTTGGACTAGCGGGAAAGAGCAGTTCTTC. Encoded protein: CASWTSGKEQFF.

In its sample, this clonotype was seen a few times. The chain employs TRBV20-1 and TRBJ1-5, with D maybe TRBD1 (5 bases). The CDR3 length is 11 residues. The V and J ends lost 5 bases and 5 bases respectively, with 7 bases between them. Germline CDR1 reads DFQATT; CDR2 reads SNEGSKA (reference sequence). CDR3 region: CSAGGDQPQHF. DNA of the CDR3: TGCAGTGCTGGGGGGGATCAGCCCCAGCATTTT.

The genes are TRBV7-2 and TRBJ2-1, with 14 bases that match TRBD2. The CDR3 length is 17 residues. Germline assignment: CDR1 SGHTA and CDR2 FQGNSA. V dropped 5 bases and J dropped 2; count of bases not matched to a gene: 5. The CDR3 loop is CASSPGTSGGPYNEQFF. CDR3 DNA sequence: TGTGCCAGCAGCCCCGGGACTAGCGGGGGCCCCTACAATGAGCAGTTCTTC.

This clonotype has more than one count but fewer than ten. This chain connects TRBV4-3 to TRBJ2-7; 9 nucleotides line up with TRBD1. Germline loops: CDR1 LGHNA, CDR2 YSLEER. J gave up 5 bases and V 0 bases, and 8 bases lay outside the gene matches. The CDR3 is made up of 16 amino acids. The CDR3 DNA follows: TGCGCCAGCAGCCAAGATGGGACAGGGCTTAGAAACGAGCAGTACTTC. Translation: CASSQDGTGLRNEQYF.